Presented here are 27 T cell receptor beta chains from one specimen sequenced in a study of Ad26.COV2.S vaccination and SARS-CoV-2 variants. Treatment described: roughly 19 received Ad26.COV2.S at low or high dose, single or two shots; five or six received placebo; per-sample allocation not given. The samples were gathered on day 63 after the first injection of vaccine or placebo. Profiling relied on immunoSEQ multiplex PCR, and the TCRdb table lists in-frame clones only, not all of them. The data show about 390,000 clones, more than 85% seen once. Sequencing used peripheral blood, obtained in a trial of Ad26.COV2.S vaccine versus placebo. The receptors come from a person between 18 and 59 years old who received the Ad26.COV2.S COVID-19 vaccine or a placebo.

This sequence joins TRBV3-1 (or the pseudogene TRBV3-2) and TRBJ2-1; D is unresolved. Trimming cost V 4 bases and J 2 bases, with 9 bases left between them. CDR3 length: 14 amino acids. Germline values: CDR1 LGHDT, CDR2 YNNKEL (reference sequence). The CDR3 nucleotides are TGTGCCAGCAGCCTCGGATGGACCTACAATGAGCAGTTCTTC. It codes for CASSLGWTYNEQFF.

This clone has a single count. V and J are TRBV5-6 and TRBJ1-2, with D perhaps TRBD1 (6 bases). The CDR3 contains 13 residues. V shed 1 base and J shed 9 bases, with 13 bases lying between them. Germline V gene sequence: CDR1 SGHDT, CDR2 YYEEEE. CDR3 DNA sequence: TGTGCCAGCAGCTTGTTAGGACAGAAGAGCTACACCTTC. It translates to CASSLLGQKSYTF.

The rearrangement links TRBV3-1 (or the pseudogene TRBV3-2) to TRBJ1-2, with 7 nucleotides matching TRBD1. The CDR3 has 15 residues. V was pared by 3 bases and J by 4 bases, with 8 bases of the junction left unmatched. Germline V gene data show CDR1 as LGHDT and CDR2 as YNNKEL (reference sequence). The CDR3 region is CASSQNRGTSYGYTF. The CDR3 DNA reads TGTGCCAGCAGCCAGAACAGGGGAACTAGCTATGGCTACACCTTC.

This sequence joins TRBV9 and TRBJ2-1; D gene ambiguous. V dropped 3 bases and J dropped 0 bases, with 1 base sitting between them. CDR3 length: 12 amino acids. Germline assignment: CDR1 SGDLS and CDR2 YYNGEE. Here the CDR3 DNA reads TGTGCCAGCAGCGGCTCCTACAATGAGCAGTTCTTC. Its protein product is CASSGSYNEQFF.

Only one count was recorded for this clone. Other nucleotide sequences from this sample produce the same CDR3. J is TRBJ2-1 and V is TRBV7-6, with TRBD2 matching over 9 bases. V was clipped by 4 bases and J by 4 bases; unmatched bases: 8. The CDR3 covers 16 residues. Germline assignment: CDR1 SGHVS and CDR2 FNYEAQ. For the CDR3, the DNA is TGTGCCAGCAGCTCTTTGGCGGGGGGGACGTACAATGAGCAGTTCTTC. This translates into CASSSLAGGTYNEQFF.

This chain connects TRBV5-4 to TRBJ2-3, with 7 bases lining up with TRBD2. This CDR3 region has 14 residues. Germline assignment: CDR1 SGHNT and CDR2 YYREEE (reference sequence). V trimming: 0 bases; J trimming: 5 bases; junction bases outside the gene matches: 3. CDR3 sequence (DNA): TGTGCCAGCAGCTTGGGGCGGGGGTTAGATACGCAGTATTTT. It specifies CASSLGRGLDTQYF.

The gene calls are TRBV15 and TRBJ1-4, with TRBD1 matching over 7 bases. CDR3 length: 15 amino acids. Germline-derived CDR1 and CDR2 are LNHNV and YYDKDF (reference sequence). Trimming at V came to 3 bases and at J to 4 bases, leaving 5 bases not matched to a gene. The chain's CDR3 is CATSSRDRNNEKLFF. The CDR3 DNA reads as TGTGCCACCAGCAGTCGGGACAGAAATAATGAAAAACTGTTTTTT.

J is TRBJ2-7 and V is TRBV4-1; 8 positions agree with TRBD1. The CDR3 is made up of 15 amino acids. Germline V gene data show CDR1 as MGHRA and CDR2 as YSYEKL. The V segment lost 4 bases and the J segment 5 bases; nucleotides outside the gene matches: 10. DNA for the CDR3: TGCGCCAGCAGCCCGTTTACGGACAGGGACCACGAGCAGTACTTC. Translation gives CASSPFTDRDHEQYF.

V is TRBV4-1 and J is TRBJ2-2; the D gene could be TRBD1 or TRBD2 (5 bases each). The CDR3 spans 15 residues. The V end was cut by 4 bases, the J end by 4 bases, with 13 bases between. Germline-derived CDR1 and CDR2 are MGHRA and YSYEKL. Written as DNA, the CDR3 is TGCGCCAGCAGCCTCTCTACCGGGGCCACCGGGGAGCTGTTTTTT. This gives the protein CASSLSTGATGELFF.

V gene TRBV5-6 combines with J gene TRBJ2-3; TRBD1 might be the D (5 bases). Trimming cost V 0 bases and J 2 bases, with 10 bases left between them. The CDR3 totals 15 residues. In germline, CDR1 is SGHDT, CDR2 YYEEEE. The CDR3 is CASSLGVRVTDTQYF. CDR3 in DNA: TGTGCCAGCAGCTTGGGGGTCAGGGTCACAGATACGCAGTATTTT.

V usage is TRBV24-1 and J usage is TRBJ2-2; 7 positions agree with TRBD2. CDR1 and CDR2 from the germline V gene are KGHDR and SFDVKD. The CDR3 extends over 15 amino acids. V shed 9 bases and J 3 bases; nucleotides not matched to a gene: 9. The CDR3 is CATRSSGRDTGELFF. Here the CDR3 DNA reads TGTGCCACCCGCAGTTCAGGGAGGGACACCGGGGAGCTGTTTTTT.

J is TRBJ2-2 and V is TRBV7-6; D ambiguous. CDR3 length: 14 residues. With 1 base removed from V and 6 bases from J, the gap between germline ends came to 9 bases. The germline V gene has CDR1 SGHVS and CDR2 FNYEAQ. CDR3 region: CASSLEVGSGELFF. The DNA of the CDR3 is TGTGCCAGCAGCTTAGAGGTTGGGTCCGGGGAGCTGTTTTTT.

The genes are TRBV4-1 and TRBJ1-5; 10 nucleotides match TRBD1. This CDR3 has 15 residues. Germline V CDR1 and CDR2: MGHRA, YSYEKL. Trimming removed 3 bases from V and 5 bases from J; junction bases left unmatched: 4. Here the CDR3 reads CASSQGQGWDQPQHF. In DNA form, the CDR3 reads TGCGCCAGCAGCCAGGGACAGGGGTGGGATCAGCCCCAGCATTTT.

CDR3 loop: CASSPRDTYTGELFF. Here the CDR3 DNA reads TGTGCCAGCAGTCCTCGGGACACTTACACCGGGGAGCTGTTTTTT. The gene calls are TRBV27 and TRBJ2-2; D perhaps matches TRBD1 (6 bases). Per germline, CDR1 MNHEY and CDR2 SMNVEV (reference sequence). The CDR3 loop spans 15 amino acids. Trimming pared 5 bases from V and 3 bases from J, leaving 13 bases between.

The chain couples TRBV29-1 to TRBJ2-2; 7 bases agree with TRBD1. The V gene's germline CDR1 is SQVTM and CDR2 ANQGSEA. This CDR3 region has 16 residues. Trimming cost V 4 bases and J 4 bases; bases outside gene matches: 12. CDR3 DNA: TGCAGCGTTGGACAGGGCGGCGGATCCAGCACCGGGGAGCTGTTTTTT. It is translated as CSVGQGGGSSTGELFF.

The V call is TRBV6-5, the J call TRBJ1-1; D not certain. Germline-derived CDR1 and CDR2 are MNHEY and SVGAGI. The CDR3 consists of 13 residues. V lost 6 bases, J lost 2 bases, and 10 bases lay in between. The CDR3, as DNA: TGTGCCAGCAGCGCCAGTCCTAACACTGAAGCTTTCTTT. Its translation is CASSASPNTEAFF.

V is TRBV2 and J is TRBJ2-5; D possibly corresponds to TRBD1 (6 bases). Trimming took 6 bases from V and 1 from J, leaving 12 bases between them. The CDR3 length is 14 residues. Germline CDR1 SNHLY, CDR2 FYNNEI. The DNA of the CDR3 is TGTGCCAGCAGAAACAGGGAAACCCAAGAGACCCAGTACTTC. Amino acids: CASRNRETQETQYF.

This clone occurred a few times. V and J are TRBV18 and TRBJ1-1; D is uncertain. The length of the CDR3 is 15 residues. CDR1 and CDR2 from the germline V gene are KGHSH and LQKENI. V shed 1 base and J shed 2 bases, with 11 bases lying between them. Here the CDR3 DNA reads TGTGCCAGCTCACCACGAGCTAGCCTTAACACTGAAGCTTTCTTT. It codes for CASSPRASLNTEAFF. Combining the CDR3 with reference TRBV18 and TRBJ1-1 gives the whole variable domain NAGVMQNPRHLVRRRGQEARLRCSPMKGHSHVYWYRQLPEEGLKFMVYLQKENIIDESGMPKERFSAEFPKEGPSILRIQQVVRGDSAAYFCASSPRASLNTEAFFGQGTRLTVV.

The chain uses TRBV2 and TRBJ1-2, with TRBD1 as a possible D gene (5 bases). The CDR3 consists of 13 residues. V shed 7 bases and J shed 2 bases, with 11 bases lying between them. Looked up from germline, CDR1 is SNHLY and CDR2 is FYNNEI. The chain's CDR3 is CASTGDLNYGYTF. CDR3 nucleotides: TGTGCCAGCACGGGGGACCTAAACTATGGCTACACCTTC.

The rearrangement links TRBV2 to TRBJ2-2; 9 bases agree with TRBD2. The CDR3 is 13 residues long. Losses at the gene ends were 10 bases for V and 8 bases for J; bases not matched to a gene: 8. Germline V gives CDR1 SNHLY, CDR2 FYNNEI. The CDR3 bases are TGTGCCACCGCTCGGACTAGCGATGGGGAGCTGTTTTTT. This codes for CATARTSDGELFF.

V usage is TRBV7-2 and J usage is TRBJ2-7; D is ambiguous. With 5 bases removed from V and 2 bases from J, the gap between germline ends came to 13 bases. Germline V CDR1 and CDR2: SGHTA, FQGNSA. The CDR3 contains 14 residues. The CDR3 bases are TGTGCCAGCAGCCCCCAGAATCTCCCCTACGAGCAGTACTTC. Protein sequence: CASSPQNLPYEQYF.

For this clone: The junction and the germline gene differ at one end; a read error may be behind it. V usage is TRBV29-1 and J usage is TRBJ2-7; 10 positions agree with TRBD1. This CDR3 is built from 15 residues. Germline V gene sequence: CDR1 SQVTM, CDR2 ANQGSEA. In DNA, the CDR3 is TGCAGCGTCGAAGGACAGGGGGTAAATTTAAGCGAGCAGTACTTC. This encodes CSVEGQGVNLSEQYF.

The chain has TRBV2 and TRBJ2-6, with D hard to call. This CDR3 is 14 amino acids long. Germline CDR1 SNHLY, CDR2 FYNNEI. Trimming stripped 3 bases from V and 1 base from J, with 4 bases between. CDR3 protein: CASSDRSGANVLTF. For the CDR3, the DNA is TGTGCCAGCAGTGACAGGTCTGGGGCCAACGTCCTGACTTTC.

A single count supports this clone. V and J are TRBV4-2 and TRBJ2-1; 12 bases align to TRBD2. Trimming took 3 bases from V and 6 from J; bases not matched to a gene: 12. Germline CDR1 reads LGHNA; CDR2 reads YNFKEQ. The CDR3 is 18 residues long. For the CDR3, the DNA is TGTGCCAGCAGCCACTTCGGACCGACTAGCGGGGGTACCAATGAGCAGTTCTTC. As protein: CASSHFGPTSGGTNEQFF.

This chain connects TRBV7-9 to TRBJ1-1; D is uncertain. The V gene's germline CDR1 is SEHNR and CDR2 FQNEAQ (reference sequence). Trimming stripped 5 bases from V and 8 bases from J, with 15 bases between. This CDR3 has 13 amino acids. In nucleotides, the CDR3 is TGTGCCAGCAGCCGGTCGAACAGCGGCGAAGCTTTCTTT. Translating gives CASSRSNSGEAFF.

This sequence joins TRBV29-1 and TRBJ2-3; the D gene is possibly TRBD1 (5 bases). The germline V gene has CDR1 SQVTM and CDR2 ANQGSEA. This CDR3 is built from 13 residues. Trimming stripped 1 base from V and 2 bases from J, with 7 bases between. The CDR3 DNA sequence: TGCAGCGTTGAAGGCAGGGACACAGATACGCAGTATTTT. Its protein is CSVEGRDTDTQYF.

The chain has TRBV12-5 and TRBJ2-3; tentative D call: TRBD1 (5 bases). Germline V gene lookup returns CDR1 LGHNT and CDR2 FRNRAP. Trimming removed 2 bases from V and 3 bases from J, with 6 bases in between. This CDR3 region has 13 residues. CDR3 amino acids: CASGLRGTDTQYF. CDR3 sequence (DNA): TGTGCTAGTGGTTTGAGGGGTACAGATACGCAGTATTTT. Complete variable domain (other parts from reference TRBV12-5 and TRBJ2-3): DARVTQTPRHKVTEMGQEVTMRCQPILGHNTVFWYRQTMMQGLELLAYFRNRAPLDDSGMPKDRFSAEMPDATLATLKIQPSEPRDSAVYFCASGLRGTDTQYFGPGTRLTVL.